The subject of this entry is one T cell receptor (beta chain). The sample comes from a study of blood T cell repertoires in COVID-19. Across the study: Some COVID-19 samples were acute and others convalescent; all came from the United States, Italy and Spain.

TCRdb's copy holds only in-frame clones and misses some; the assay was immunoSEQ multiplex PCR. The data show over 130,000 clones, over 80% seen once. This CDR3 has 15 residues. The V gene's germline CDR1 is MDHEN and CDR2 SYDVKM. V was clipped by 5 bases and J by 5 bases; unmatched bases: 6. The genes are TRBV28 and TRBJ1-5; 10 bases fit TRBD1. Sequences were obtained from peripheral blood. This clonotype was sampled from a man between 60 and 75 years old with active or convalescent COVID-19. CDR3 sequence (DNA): TGTGCCAGCAGTGAGGGACAGGGGTGGTATCAGCCCCAGCATTTT. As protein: CASSEGQGWYQPQHF.